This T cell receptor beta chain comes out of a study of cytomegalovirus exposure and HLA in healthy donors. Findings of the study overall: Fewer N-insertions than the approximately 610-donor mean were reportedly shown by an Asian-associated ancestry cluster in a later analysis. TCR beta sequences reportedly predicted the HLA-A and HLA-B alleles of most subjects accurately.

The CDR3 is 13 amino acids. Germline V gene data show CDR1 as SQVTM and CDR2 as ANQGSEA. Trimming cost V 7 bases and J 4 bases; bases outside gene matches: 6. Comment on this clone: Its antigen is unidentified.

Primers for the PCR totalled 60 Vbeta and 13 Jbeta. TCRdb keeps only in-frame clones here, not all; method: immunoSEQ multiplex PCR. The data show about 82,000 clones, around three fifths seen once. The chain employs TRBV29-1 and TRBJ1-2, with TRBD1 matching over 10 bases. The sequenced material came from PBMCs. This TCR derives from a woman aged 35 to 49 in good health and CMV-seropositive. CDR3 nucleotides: TGCAGCGGTGAGGACAGGGGGGGCTATGGCTACACCTTC. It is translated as CSGEDRGGYGYTF.